Listed here is a single TCR beta chain. This entry is derived from a study of T cells in severe cutaneous drug reactions. For the study at large: Naranjo and ALDEN algorithms identified the culprit drug.

CDR1 SEHNR and CDR2 FQNEAQ come from the germline V gene (reference sequence). CDR3 size: 15 residues. Bulk and single-cell libraries used iRepertoire multiplex PCR with TCR subtype-specific primers. TCRdb re-called the multiplex PCR reads; one entry per CDR3 protein, DNA not given. This table lists 20,000 to 25,000 distinct CDR3 sequences. Carbamazepine had induced Stevens-Johnson syndrome or toxic epidermal necrolysis in the sequenced donors. The chain recombines TRBV7-9 with TRBJ1-6; without DNA, the TCRdb call of TRBD1 cannot be checked. The receptor's source is a human donor with toxic epidermal necrolysis, a severe cutaneous drug reaction. Material: PBMCs. CDR3 region: CASSPQDRAISPLHF.